This T cell receptor beta chain was profiled in a study of shared clonotypes between healthy human individuals. Study details: Each donor's CD4 naive and CD4 memory cells filled three plates apiece, CD8 naive two, and CD8 memory one. Regarding the study as a whole: Since donors were few, the genetic and exposure-history diversity represented was limited. Sharing across several donors was seen in 4% to 5% of naive CD4 clonotypes. Large depth notwithstanding, sorted-subset sequencing proved incomplete by rarefaction.

Assay used: immunoSEQ multiplex PCR; TCRdb lists only in-frame clones, some missing. The table shows some 2,000,000 clones, with 90% to 96% occurring only once. This CDR3 is 13 amino acids long. V dropped 5 bases and J dropped 8 bases, with 15 bases sitting between them. Germline CDR1 and CDR2: MNHEY and SVGAGI. A note on this clone: Its specificity is unknown.

The rearrangement joins TRBV6-5 to TRBJ1-2; weak D call: TRBD1 (6 bases). The clonotype originates from a man between 18 and 29 years old in good health. The sequencing sample was made of naive CD4+ T cells sorted from blood. Subset noted: CD45RA+ positively selected. The CDR3 region has the DNA TGTGCCAGCAGTGCGGGGCAGGGGAGGGGCTACACCTTC. It is translated as CASSAGQGRGYTF.